Below, 15 T cell receptor beta chains from the same sample are listed, as sequenced in a study of T cells in Graves' hyperthyroidism and ophthalmopathy. Using RNA transcripts as the source, TCR beta CDR3 regions were amplified. First-round RT-PCR of the TCR CDR3 relied on the HTBI primer set. Each CDR3 protein is one row after TCRdb ran MiXCR on the multiplex PCR reads. The sample records some 560,000 distinct CDR3 sequences, 14% being singletons. Input material: blood. These TCRs come from a woman in her forties with Graves' hyperthyroidism.

In its sample, this clonotype was seen many times. This chain links TRBV12-3 or TRBV12-4 with TRBJ2-7; D is undetermined. There are 12 residues in the CDR3. With 5 bases removed from V and 3 bases from J, the gap between germline ends came to 8 bases. In nucleotides, the CDR3 is TGTGCCAGCAGTCAGGACGGCTACGAGCAGTACTTC. It is translated as CASSQDGYEQYF.

This clonotype showed up many times. This chain connects TRBV28 to TRBJ1-1; D unclear. The CDR3 is 13 residues long. Germline V CDR1 and CDR2: MDHEN, SYDVKM. V lost 2 bases to trimming and J lost 4 bases, with 8 bases between them. In nucleotides, the CDR3 is TGTGCCAGCAGTTTAGGGTCCTTCACTGAAGCTTTCTTT. This gives the protein CASSLGSFTEAFF.

The chain uses TRBV11-3 and TRBJ2-5; D is uncertain. CDR3 length equals 13 residues. CDR1 is SGHNT, CDR2 YENEEA, per germline. V shed 3 bases and J shed 2 bases, with 7 bases lying between them. The CDR3 DNA sequence: TGTGCCAGCAGCTTCGACAAACAAGAGACCCAGTACTTC. Translated, it gives CASSFDKQETQYF. Drawing the rest from reference TRBV11-3 and TRBJ2-5, the complete variable domain is EAGVVQSPRYKIIEKKQPVAFWCNPISGHNTLYWYLQNLGQGPELLIRYENEEAVDDSQLPKDRFSAERLKGVDSTLKIQPAELGDSAVYLCASSFDKQETQYFGPGTRLLVL.

The chain has TRBV7-9 and TRBJ2-2; maybe TRBD2 (6 bases). Trimming took 5 bases from V and 4 from J, leaving 14 bases between them. The germline CDR1 and CDR2 sequences are SEHNR and FQNEAQ (reference sequence). The CDR3 contains 15 residues. The CDR3 protein is CASSAGTAFTGELFF. The CDR3 nucleotides are TGTGCCAGCAGCGCCGGGACTGCGTTCACCGGGGAGCTGTTTTTT. The whole variable domain, filled in from reference TRBV7-9 and TRBJ2-2, reads DTGVSQNPRHKITKRGQNVTFRCDPISEHNRLYWYRQTLGQGPEFLTYFQNEAQLEKSRLLSDRFSAERPKGSFSTLEIQRTEQGDSAMYLCASSAGTAFTGELFFGEGSRLTVL.

This clonotype was detected ten times or more. The chain employs TRBV4-1 and TRBJ2-3; D ambiguous. This CDR3 spans 13 amino acids. Germline V gene data show CDR1 as MGHRA and CDR2 as YSYEKL. V shed 0 bases and J shed 7 bases, with 8 bases lying between them. CDR3 in amino acids: CASSQEMKNTQYF. CDR3 DNA: TGCGCCAGCAGCCAAGAAATGAAAAATACGCAGTATTTT.

This clonotype was picked up a small number of times. The chain carries TRBV12-3 or TRBV12-4 and TRBJ2-7; a weak D match, TRBD2 (6 bases). The CDR3 runs 14 residues. V was cut by 6 bases and J by 1 base, with 13 bases left in between. The chain's CDR3 is CASRPGGWSYEQYF. The CDR3 coding sequence is TGTGCCAGCAGACCTGGGGGGTGGTCCTACGAGCAGTACTTC.

This CDR3 reads CSVEDGRAEKLFF. For the CDR3, the DNA is TGCAGCGTTGAAGACGGGAGGGCCGAAAAACTGTTTTTT. V is TRBV29-1 and J is TRBJ1-4; D ambiguous. Germline V CDR1 and CDR2: SQVTM, ANQGSEA. The V gene lost 0 bases and the J gene lost 8 bases, with 10 bases spanning the gap. The CDR3 totals 13 residues.

Ten or more counts support this clonotype. The chain links TRBV27 to TRBJ2-7; the D gene could be TRBD1 or TRBD2 (5 bases each). CDR1 is MNHEY, CDR2 SMNVEV, per germline (reference sequence). V lost 6 bases and J 2 bases, leaving 17 bases between the germline ends. The CDR3 spans 15 residues. The CDR3 here is CASSPTGTATYEQYF. The CDR3 region has the DNA TGTGCCAGCAGCCCCACCGGGACCGCCACCTACGAGCAGTACTTC.

In regard to this clonotype: A read error may be the cause here, since a much bigger clone is one base away. The chain links TRBV18 to TRBJ2-3, with D possibly TRBD2 on 6 matching bases. The CDR3 has 14 amino acids. From germline, CDR1 is KGHSH and CDR2 LQKENI. The V and J ends lost 5 bases and 7 bases respectively, with 16 bases between them. The CDR3 loop reads CASSFGGRVNTQYF. The CDR3, as DNA: TGTGCCAGCTCATTCGGAGGGCGAGTAAATACGCAGTATTTT.

CDR3 residues: CASSPDSVGTGYGYTF. CDR3 nucleotide sequence: TGTGCCAGCAGCCCAGACAGTGTCGGGACAGGCTATGGCTACACCTTC. The rearrangement joins TRBV14 to TRBJ1-2, with 8 bases aligning to TRBD1. V lost 4 bases to trimming and J lost 4 bases; unmatched junction nucleotides: 11. This CDR3 region has 16 residues. CDR1 SGHDN and CDR2 FVKESK come from the germline V gene.

This clonotype was counted only a few times. CDR3 region: CASSDRQSSYNEQFF. Written as DNA, the CDR3 is TGTGCCAGCAGCGACCGACAGAGCTCCTACAATGAGCAGTTCTTC. J is TRBJ2-1 and V is TRBV11-1; TRBD1 might be the D (5 bases). Germline V lookup: CDR1 SGHAT, CDR2 FQDESV (reference sequence). Trimming left V 5 bases short and J 0 bases short, with 11 bases between. The CDR3 is 15 amino acids.

The chain recombines TRBV6-1 with TRBJ1-6; D is ambiguous. The V end was cut by 3 bases, the J end by 7 bases, with 7 bases between. This CDR3 has 13 amino acids. Looked up from germline, CDR1 is MNHNS and CDR2 is SASEGT. CDR3 in amino acids: CASSEGYNSPLHF. The CDR3 DNA reads as TGTGCCAGCAGTGAGGGTTACAATTCACCCCTCCACTTT.

There are a few counts of this clonotype. The chain joins TRBV28 to TRBJ2-7; a possible D gene is TRBD1 (5 bases). The V and J ends lost 11 bases and 5 bases respectively, with 13 bases between them. The germline gives CDR1 MDHEN, CDR2 SYDVKM. The CDR3 extends over 11 amino acids. This CDR3 reads CACRAGNEQYF. In DNA form, the CDR3 reads TGTGCCTGTAGGGCAGGGAACGAGCAGTACTTC.

Ten or more counts support this clonotype. The chain employs TRBV10-3 and TRBJ1-5; D is uncertain. V lost 1 base to trimming and J lost 3 bases, with 7 bases between them. Germline V CDR1 and CDR2: ENHRY, SYGVKD. The CDR3 totals 14 residues. CDR3 nucleotide sequence: TGTGCCATCAGTGAGTTTCAGGCCAATCAGCCCCAGCATTTT. Translating it yields CAISEFQANQPQHF.

This clonotype was detected many times. The chain links TRBV5-1 to TRBJ2-1; D gene unclear. This CDR3 is 14 amino acids long. The germline V gene has CDR1 SGHRS and CDR2 YFSETQ. V dropped 0 bases and J dropped 9 bases, with 13 bases sitting between them. This CDR3 is CASSLEIGRSEQFF. The CDR3 DNA reads as TGCGCCAGCAGCTTGGAAATAGGGCGAAGTGAGCAGTTCTTC.